The next 5 T cell receptor beta chains were all read from a single sample in a study of blood T cell repertoires in COVID-19. Sequencing was performed with immunoSEQ multiplex PCR; in TCRdb, only in-frame clones are kept and a portion is missing. Here the sample spans under 150,000 clones, approximately 86% being singletons. Material for sequencing was PBMCs or T cells enriched from blood (not recorded which). These receptors were taken from a woman aged 45-60 years who had recovered from COVID-19.

The rearrangement links TRBV30 to TRBJ1-5, with 9 bases matching TRBD1. This CDR3 contains 15 residues. Germline assignment: CDR1 GTSNPN and CDR2 SVGIG (reference sequence). The J segment lost 3 bases and the V segment lost 3 bases, leaving 6 bases of the junction unmatched. The CDR3 sequence is CAWSHGQGINQPQHF. CDR3 DNA sequence: TGTGCCTGGAGCCACGGACAGGGGATCAATCAGCCCCAGCATTTT. The complete variable domain, with remaining parts taken from reference TRBV30 and TRBJ1-5, reads SQTIHQWPATLVQPVGSPLSLECTVEGTSNPNLYWYRQAAGRGLQLLFYSVGIGQISSEVPQNLSASRPQDRQFILSSKKLLLSDSGFYLCAWSHGQGINQPQHFGDGTRLSIL.

The genes are TRBV6-1 and TRBJ2-1, with 10 nucleotides matching TRBD2. Germline loops: CDR1 MNHNS, CDR2 SASEGT. The length of the CDR3 is 15 residues. Losses at the gene ends were 2 bases for V and 4 bases for J; bases not matched to a gene: 2. The CDR3, as DNA: TGTGCCAGCAGTGAACCTAGCGGGGGTTACAATGAGCAGTTCTTC. Amino acids: CASSEPSGGYNEQFF.

This rearrangement joins TRBV5-6 to TRBJ2-7, with TRBD1 identical over 9 bases. The CDR3 covers 15 residues. CDR1 is SGHDT and CDR2 is YYEEEE in the germline V gene. V dropped 3 bases and J dropped 4; count of bases not matched to a gene: 8. CDR3 residues: CASSSPTGGNYEQYF. Written as DNA, the CDR3 is TGTGCCAGCAGCTCACCGACAGGGGGGAATTACGAGCAGTACTTC.

The chain links TRBV11-3 to TRBJ2-2, with TRBD2 matching over 13 bases. The germline CDR1 and CDR2 sequences are SGHNT and YENEEA. The trim removed 5 bases at V and 6 bases at J, leaving 3 bases unmatched. The CDR3 totals 15 residues. This CDR3 reads CASSLGLAGAGELFF. CDR3 DNA: TGTGCCAGCAGCCTCGGACTAGCGGGGGCCGGGGAGCTGTTTTTT.

V and J are TRBV3-1 (or the pseudogene TRBV3-2) and TRBJ2-7; 7 bases agree with TRBD1. The germline gives CDR1 LGHDT, CDR2 YNNKEL (reference sequence). Trimming at V came to 6 bases and at J to 4 bases, leaving 6 bases not matched to a gene. The CDR3 is made up of 13 amino acids. The CDR3 DNA follows: TGTGCCAGCAGGGCCGGGACAGAGTACGAGCAGTACTTC. Translating it yields CASRAGTEYEQYF.